A single sample is the source of the 19 T cell receptor beta chains below, sequenced in a study of T cells in Graves' hyperthyroidism and ophthalmopathy. The investigators amplified TCR beta CDR3 regions from RNA transcripts. The HTBI set primed first-round TCR CDR3 RT-PCR. From the multiplex PCR reads, TCRdb called clonotypes with MiXCR, one entry per CDR3 protein. The sample shows 700,000 or so distinct CDR3 sequences, roughly 17% of them seen only once. Sequencing was done on a sample of blood. These TCRs come from a man younger than 30 with Graves' hyperthyroidism.

The rearrangement links TRBV5-4 to TRBJ2-3; 7 bases match TRBD1. The germline V gene encodes CDR1 SGHNT and CDR2 YYREEE (reference sequence). The trim removed 3 bases at V and 3 bases at J, leaving 4 bases unmatched. This CDR3 has 14 residues. The CDR3 reads CASSSKQGTDTQYF. As DNA, the CDR3 is TGTGCCAGCAGCTCAAAACAGGGGACAGATACGCAGTATTTT.

The table lists this clonotype with many counts. The chain is built from TRBV28 and TRBJ2-1, with 11 bases identical to TRBD2. Germline CDR1 MDHEN, CDR2 SYDVKM. After removal of 2 bases from V and 2 bases from J, the junction contained 5 bases not matched to a gene. CDR3 length: 17 amino acids. The chain's CDR3 is CASSLTGLAETYNEQFF. The DNA for the CDR3 is TGTGCCAGCAGTTTAACGGGACTAGCGGAGACCTACAATGAGCAGTTCTTC.

CDR3 nucleotides: TGTGCCAGCCAAGGGGTGGAGGAGAGCAATCAGCCCCAGCATTTT. This codes for CASQGVEESNQPQHF. This rearrangement joins TRBV19 to TRBJ1-5; tentatively, D is TRBD1 (5 bases). This CDR3 region has 15 residues. Trimming shortened V by 9 bases and J by 1 base, and 16 bases separated the two germline ends. Germline CDR1 reads LNHDA; CDR2 reads SQIVND (reference sequence).

The chain is built from TRBV4-2 and TRBJ1-6; a possible D gene is TRBD1 (5 bases). This CDR3 has 13 residues. The V end was cut by 3 bases, the J end by 8 bases, with 8 bases between. The germline CDR1 and CDR2 sequences are LGHNA and YNFKEQ. The chain's CDR3 is CASSQDKYSPLHF. The CDR3 nucleotides are TGTGCCAGCAGCCAGGACAAGTATTCACCCCTCCACTTT.

This chain connects TRBV5-1 to TRBJ2-5, with 7 bases identical to TRBD2. This CDR3 contains 16 residues. CDR1 is SGHRS, CDR2 YFSETQ, per germline. The junction had 14 bases not matched to a gene; V was cut back by 5 bases and J by 4 bases. This CDR3 is CASSPAGTTLSETQYF. CDR3 sequence (DNA): TGCGCCAGCAGTCCTGCCGGGACTACCCTGTCAGAGACCCAGTACTTC.

In nucleotides, the CDR3 is TGTGCCTGGAGTTCCTACGGGGGTTTGAACACTGAAGCTTTCTTT. It encodes CAWSSYGGLNTEAFF. The chain combines TRBV30 with TRBJ1-1; maybe TRBD1 (5 bases). This CDR3 is 15 amino acids long. Looked up from germline, CDR1 is GTSNPN and CDR2 is SVGIG (reference sequence). V was cut by 2 bases and J by 0 bases, with 13 bases left in between.

This chain connects TRBV24-1 to TRBJ2-1; D is possibly TRBD1 or TRBD2 (6 bases each). The CDR3 contains 16 residues. Germline V gene lookup returns CDR1 KGHDR and CDR2 SFDVKD. The V gene lost 0 bases and the J gene lost 9 bases, with 17 bases spanning the gap. The CDR3 spells CATSDLPLTGGAEQFF. CDR3 bases: TGTGCCACCAGTGATTTGCCCCTGACAGGCGGGGCTGAGCAGTTCTTC.

In this sample, this clonotype turned up a few times. The chain joins TRBV19 to TRBJ2-7, with 11 positions matching TRBD2. V shed 1 base, J shed 2 bases, and the junction held 4 bases outside the gene matches. The germline CDR1 and CDR2 sequences are LNHDA and SQIVND (reference sequence). There are 16 residues in the CDR3. CDR3 region: CASSIAGTSGTYEQYF. CDR3 sequence (DNA): TGTGCCAGTAGTATAGCAGGGACTAGCGGCACCTACGAGCAGTACTTC.

This clonotype was seen more than once but under ten times. This chain connects TRBV2 to TRBJ2-7; 7 bases fit TRBD2. Trimming removed 8 bases from V and 6 bases from J; junction bases left unmatched: 10. The CDR3 spans 13 residues. CDR1 and CDR2 from the germline V gene are SNHLY and FYNNEI. In nucleotides, the CDR3 is TGTGCCAGCGTCCCGGACGGGGAGGGCGAGCAGTACTTC. Translating it yields CASVPDGEGEQYF. Full variable domain (outside the CDR3, taken from reference TRBV2 and TRBJ2-7): EPEVTQTPSHQVTQMGQEVILRCVPISNHLYFYWYRQILGQKVEFLVSFYNNEISEKSEIFDDQFSVERPDGSNFTLKIRSTKLEDSAMYFCASVPDGEGEQYFGPGTRLTVT.

This clonotype was picked up a small number of times. V gene TRBV19 combines with J gene TRBJ2-1; 9 nucleotides match TRBD2. Germline V gene sequence: CDR1 LNHDA, CDR2 SQIVND (reference sequence). The CDR3 runs to 15 residues. V shed 3 bases and J 6 bases; nucleotides not matched to a gene: 6. For the CDR3, the DNA is TGTGCCAGTAGTATGGGTAGCGGGAGAGCCAATGAGCAGTTCTTC. This encodes CASSMGSGRANEQFF.

The chain carries TRBV11-2 and TRBJ2-5; 9 bases match TRBD2. The CDR3 totals 13 residues. CDR1 is SGHAT and CDR2 is FQNNGV in the germline V gene. V trimming: 6 bases; J trimming: 6 bases; junction bases outside the gene matches: 5. The CDR3 DNA follows: TGTGCCAGCAGGCGGGGGGGGGGCCAGACCCAGTACTTC. Translated, it gives CASRRGGGQTQYF.

This clonotype appeared many times. The chain recombines TRBV6-2 or TRBV6-3 with TRBJ1-5; the D gene is possibly TRBD1 (6 bases). Germline CDR1 reads MNHEY; CDR2 reads SVGEGT. The V and J ends lost 6 bases and 7 bases respectively, with 16 bases between them. This CDR3 has 14 amino acids. DNA for the CDR3: TGTGCCAGCAGCTGGAGGACAGCCAAACAGCCCCAGCATTTT. Its protein is CASSWRTAKQPQHF.

Of note for this clonotype: A much larger clone is a single base away; this may be a read error. This sequence joins TRBV12-3 or TRBV12-4 and TRBJ1-5, with D unresolved. CDR3 length: 13 amino acids. Here the CDR3 DNA reads TGTGCCAGCAGACGGACGGAAAATCGGCCCCAGCATTTT. Protein sequence: CASRRTENRPQHF.

The chain recombines TRBV2 with TRBJ2-2; D gene ambiguous. This CDR3 has 13 amino acids. Germline CDR1 is SNHLY and CDR2 is FYNNEI. V was trimmed by 7 bases and J by 6 bases, leaving 12 bases between them. The chain's CDR3 is CASTPASPGELFF. As DNA, the CDR3 is TGTGCCAGCACCCCGGCCTCACCCGGGGAGCTGTTTTTT.

The V gene is TRBV11-2, the J gene TRBJ2-1; D is undetermined. Germline V gives CDR1 SGHAT, CDR2 FQNNGV. V was trimmed by 0 bases and J by 8 bases, leaving 17 bases between them. There are 16 residues in the CDR3. This CDR3 reads CASSLESIRNVDEQFF. CDR3 in DNA: TGTGCCAGCAGCTTAGAATCGATCCGGAATGTGGATGAGCAGTTCTTC.

V usage is TRBV9 and J usage is TRBJ2-1; 15 nucleotides align to TRBD2. CDR1 SGDLS and CDR2 YYNGEE come from the germline V gene. CDR3 length: 19 amino acids. After removal of 2 bases from V and 0 bases from J, the junction contained 6 bases not matched to a gene. CDR3 amino acids: CASSVEGLAGGISYNEQFF. The CDR3 bases are TGTGCCAGCAGCGTGGAGGGACTAGCGGGAGGTATCTCCTACAATGAGCAGTTCTTC. Combining the CDR3 with reference TRBV9 and TRBJ2-1 gives the whole variable domain DSGVTQTPKHLITATGQRVTLRCSPRSGDLSVYWYQQSLDQGLQFLIQYYNGEERAKGNILERFSAQQFPDLHSELNLSSLELGDSALYFCASSVEGLAGGISYNEQFFGPGTRLTVL.

This clonotype was found a few times. This chain links TRBV30 with TRBJ2-2; 9 nucleotides match TRBD2. CDR1 is GTSNPN, CDR2 SVGIG, per germline (reference sequence). After removal of 3 bases from V and 5 bases from J, the junction contained 4 bases not matched to a gene. There are 14 residues in the CDR3. The CDR3 here is CAWRGSGRTGELFF. The CDR3 nucleotides are TGTGCCTGGAGGGGTAGCGGGAGAACCGGGGAGCTGTTTTTT.

This clonotype was detected only a few times. The J gene is TRBJ1-5, the V gene TRBV5-1, with TRBD1 as a possible D gene (5 bases). Trimming took 0 bases from V and 7 from J, leaving 11 bases between them. The CDR3 sequence is 14 residues long. Germline lookup yields CDR1 SGHRS and CDR2 YFSETQ. The CDR3 bases are TGCGCCAGCAGCTTGGAAGCAACAGGCCAGCCCCAGCATTTT. Its protein product is CASSLEATGQPQHF.

The gene calls are TRBV10-3 and TRBJ1-1; D remains ambiguous. The CDR3 runs 14 residues. CDR1 is ENHRY and CDR2 is SYGVKD in the germline V gene. Deletions cut 0 bases from V and 1 base from J, with 6 bases between. The DNA of the CDR3 is TGTGCCATCAGTGAGTCTGTTGGGAACACTGAAGCTTTCTTT. This codes for CAISESVGNTEAFF.